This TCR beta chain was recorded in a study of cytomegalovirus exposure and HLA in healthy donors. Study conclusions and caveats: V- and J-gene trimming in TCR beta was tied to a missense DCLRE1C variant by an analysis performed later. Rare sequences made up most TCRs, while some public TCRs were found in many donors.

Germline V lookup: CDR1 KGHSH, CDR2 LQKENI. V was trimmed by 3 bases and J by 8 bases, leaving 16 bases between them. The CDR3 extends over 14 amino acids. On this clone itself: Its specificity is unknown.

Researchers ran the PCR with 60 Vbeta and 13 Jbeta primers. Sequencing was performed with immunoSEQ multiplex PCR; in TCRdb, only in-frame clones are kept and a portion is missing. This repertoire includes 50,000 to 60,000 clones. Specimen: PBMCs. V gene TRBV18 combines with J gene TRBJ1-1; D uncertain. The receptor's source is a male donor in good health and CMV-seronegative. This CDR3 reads CASSPFDGLEEAFF. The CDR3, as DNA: TGTGCCAGCTCACCGTTCGACGGCCTAGAGGAAGCTTTCTTT.